The rows below give T cell receptor beta chains drawn from one sample of a study of blood T cell repertoires in COVID-19. The assay was immunoSEQ multiplex PCR, and TCRdb's table has in-frame clones only and misses some. Among 410,000 or so clones listed, approximately 90% were seen once. Sequencing used peripheral blood. The receptors here all came from a woman in her forties with COVID-19, enrolled during active disease. Each CDR3 is given without its conserved first and last residue. Each record gives: V gene, CDR3 length, CDR3 protein.

V: TRBV7-9; length: 14; CDR3: ASSTPRLSSGNTIY
V: TRBV7-9; length: 12; CDR3: ASSPRQGTYEQY
V: TRBV28; length: 9; CDR3: ASNGIRGYT
V: TRBV30; length: 14; CDR3: AWSEGALSSADTQY
V: TRBV4-3; length: 13; CDR3: ASSQEGRGPYGYT
V: TRBV7-2; length: 12; CDR3: ASSPAARGTEAF
V: TRBV27; length: 11; CDR3: ASSGGWSYGYT
V: TRBV15; length: 13; CDR3: ATRDWDRTNEKLF
V: TRBV28; length: 14; CDR3: ASSFADRDYNSPLH
V: TRBV18; length: 15; CDR3: ASSPVALRGIPTEAF
V: TRBV6-2/TRBV6-3; length: 13; CDR3: ASSYSGGGAGEQF
V: TRBV4-3; length: 15; CDR3: ASSQDASGRAYNEQF
V: TRBV15; length: 13; CDR3: ATSRESTGVGGYT
V: TRBV7-8; length: 11; CDR3: ASSRGAVSEAF
V: TRBV18; length: 13; CDR3: ASSPRQGQGTEAF
V: TRBV9; length: 13; CDR3: ASSVGIGQNYGYT
V: TRBV28; length: 10; CDR3: ATRGRQNELF
V: TRBV6-6; length: 11; CDR3: ASTLASRLEQY